The present T cell receptor beta chain was sequenced within a study of CD8 T cells in Susac syndrome. With random hexamers, reverse transcription was performed on roughly 0.5 to 1 ug of RNA. An immunoSEQ multiplex PCR amplified TCR beta CDR3 over 54 Vbeta and 13 Jbeta. Via MiXCR, TCRdb re-called the immunoSEQ multiplex PCR reads, giving one row per CDR3 protein. The sample comprises some 120,000 distinct CDR3 sequences, 85% to 95% of which are singletons, and approximately 0.1% rests with the top ten. The CDR3 is 16 residues long. Germline loops: CDR1 LGHNA, CDR2 YSLEER. The J segment lost 9 bases and the V segment lost 4 bases, leaving 14 bases of the junction unmatched. Blood CD8+ and CD4+ T cells underwent high-throughput TCR beta sequencing.

The sample was CD4+ T cells from PBMCs. This receptor was identified in a human donor in good health. The V gene is TRBV4-3, the J gene TRBJ2-1; 8 bases map to TRBD1. CDR3 region: CASSRRLGTGLIEQFF. CDR3 bases: TGCGCCAGCAGCCGCCGCCTTGGGACAGGCCTAATTGAGCAGTTCTTC.